The 28 T cell receptor beta chains given below trace back to one sample, sequenced in a study of cytomegalovirus exposure and HLA in healthy donors. Assay: immunoSEQ multiplex PCR; the TCRdb copy retains only in-frame clones and omits some. Of 150,000 to 200,000 clones in the sample, 85% were seen once. Sequencing input: PBMCs. The receptors originated from a man younger than 35 in good health and CMV-seropositive.

This clone was observed a single time. V and J are TRBV5-4 and TRBJ2-7; D is unresolved. The V and J ends lost 0 bases and 0 bases respectively, with 7 bases between them. Germline CDR1 reads SGHNT; CDR2 reads YYREEE (reference sequence). This CDR3 is built from 14 residues. The CDR3 protein is CASSLEADSYEQYF. Here the CDR3 DNA reads TGTGCCAGCAGCTTGGAGGCGGACTCCTACGAGCAGTACTTC.

This rearrangement joins TRBV6-5 to TRBJ2-1, with 7 bases lining up with TRBD1. This CDR3 is built from 13 residues. CDR1 and CDR2 from the germline V gene are MNHEY and SVGAGI. V gave up 5 bases and J gave up 10 bases; unmatched junction bases: 8. The CDR3: CASSRLQGTEQFF. The CDR3 DNA reads TGTGCCAGCAGTCGTCTACAGGGGACCGAGCAGTTCTTC.

This chain uses TRBV6-1 with TRBJ1-4; 7 nucleotides agree with TRBD1. V was pared by 6 bases and J by 4 bases, with 8 bases of the junction left unmatched. Germline V gives CDR1 MNHNS, CDR2 SASEGT. This CDR3 is 15 amino acids long. The CDR3 region has the DNA TGTGCCAGCAGCCGACAGGGCCTAAGTAATGAAAAACTGTTTTTT. Residues: CASSRQGLSNEKLFF.

The CDR3 region is CASSVQGRNTEAFF. The CDR3 nucleotides read TGTGCCAGCAGTGTCCAGGGTAGGAACACTGAAGCTTTCTTT. The chain has TRBV6-1 and TRBJ1-1, with D possibly matching TRBD1 (5 bases). Germline values: CDR1 MNHNS, CDR2 SASEGT. There are 14 residues in the CDR3. V lost 4 bases and J lost 1, with 10 bases in between.

J is TRBJ1-2 and V is TRBV5-6; unclear D gene. The CDR3 is made up of 14 amino acids. With 0 bases removed from V and 1 base from J, the gap between germline ends came to 7 bases. Germline-derived CDR1 and CDR2 are SGHDT and YYEEEE. The CDR3 is CASSLAQVNYGYTF. The CDR3 DNA reads as TGTGCCAGCAGCTTGGCCCAGGTTAACTATGGCTACACCTTC.

This sequence joins TRBV9 and TRBJ2-7; D uncertain. Per germline, CDR1 SGDLS and CDR2 YYNGEE. CDR3 length: 14 residues. V gave up 5 bases and J gave up 0 bases, with 12 bases separating them. CDR3 coding DNA: TGTGCCAGCAGATTAAGGTGGAGCTCCTACGAGCAGTACTTC. Translated: CASRLRWSSYEQYF.

The chain has TRBV28 and TRBJ1-2; TRBD1 matches at 8 bases. V shed 3 bases and J 3 bases; nucleotides not matched to a gene: 6. Germline CDR1 and CDR2: MDHEN and SYDVKM. This CDR3 is built from 15 residues. CDR3 sequence (DNA): TGTGCCAGCAGTTTGACCAGGGGGCTTGACTATGGCTACACCTTC. Protein: CASSLTRGLDYGYTF.

The J gene is TRBJ1-5, the V gene TRBV4-2, with D possibly TRBD1 on 5 matching bases. The CDR3 has 13 amino acids. Trimming took off 0 bases at V and 10 bases at J, with 10 bases between the two ends. Germline CDR1 reads LGHNA; CDR2 reads YNFKEQ. The DNA of the CDR3 is TGTGCCAGCAGCCAAGAAATGGGGGGTCCCCAGCATTTT. It is translated as CASSQEMGGPQHF.

The CDR3 DNA reads as TGCAGTGCTGCGGTGGGGAGGGAGCAGTACTTC. Protein: CSAAVGREQYF. The chain employs TRBV20-1 and TRBJ2-7, with D tentatively TRBD2 (6 bases). Germline V gene sequence: CDR1 DFQATT, CDR2 SNEGSKA (reference sequence). Trimming cost V 5 bases and J 7 bases, with 12 bases left between them. The CDR3 has 11 residues.

J is TRBJ1-1 and V is TRBV19, with D tentatively TRBD1 (5 bases). CDR1 and CDR2 (germline): LNHDA, SQIVND (reference sequence). This CDR3 comprises 12 residues. The ends were cut back, 5 bases at V and 7 bases at J, with 11 bases in the middle. The CDR3 region is CASSAGHVEAFF. The CDR3 DNA reads as TGTGCCAGTAGTGCAGGACACGTTGAAGCTTTCTTT.

The chain recombines TRBV18 with TRBJ2-1; weak D call: TRBD1 (5 bases). The CDR3 runs to 15 residues. V was pared by 2 bases and J by 2 bases, with 10 bases between. Looked up from germline, CDR1 is KGHSH and CDR2 is LQKENI. For the CDR3, the DNA is TGTGCCAGCTCACCAAGAACAGGAACCTACAATGAGCAGTTCTTC. This gives the protein CASSPRTGTYNEQFF.

The CDR3 reads CASTIGTVPGGPQHF. In DNA form, the CDR3 reads TGTGCCAGCACCATTGGGACAGTCCCCGGCGGGCCCCAGCATTTT. The V gene is TRBV28, the J gene TRBJ1-5; the match to TRBD1 covers 7 bases. Germline CDR1 is MDHEN and CDR2 is SYDVKM. CDR3 size: 15 residues. Trimming removed 7 bases from V and 9 bases from J; junction bases left unmatched: 15.

This clone was detected once. This rearrangement joins TRBV9 to TRBJ2-1, with 10 bases that match TRBD2. Germline trimming cut 3 bases from V and 8 bases from J; bases unmatched to any gene: 8. Germline V gives CDR1 SGDLS, CDR2 YYNGEE. The CDR3 is made up of 15 amino acids. The CDR3, as DNA: TGTGCCAGCAGCGCCCTAGCGGGGGTTTTGGATGAGCAGTTCTTC. This codes for CASSALAGVLDEQFF.

This chain joins TRBV19 and TRBJ1-2, with unresolved D. Germline lookup yields CDR1 LNHDA and CDR2 SQIVND (reference sequence). This CDR3 region has 11 residues. The V gene lost 3 bases and the J gene lost 8 bases, with 7 bases spanning the gap. This CDR3 is CASSISGGYTF. The DNA of the CDR3 is TGTGCCAGTAGTATCTCGGGGGGCTACACCTTC.

The chain carries TRBV5-1 and TRBJ2-5, with unresolved D. V lost 4 bases to trimming and J lost 1 base, with 8 bases between them. Looked up from germline, CDR1 is SGHRS and CDR2 is YFSETQ. The CDR3 is 13 residues long. The CDR3 region is CASSGMAQETQYF. CDR3 sequence (DNA): TGCGCCAGCAGCGGCATGGCCCAAGAGACCCAGTACTTC.

The chain combines TRBV29-1 with TRBJ1-1, with TRBD1 as a possible D gene (5 bases). The CDR3 runs 11 residues. Germline lookup yields CDR1 SQVTM and CDR2 ANQGSEA. The ends were cut back, 7 bases at V and 5 bases at J, with 11 bases in the middle. The CDR3 DNA reads as TGCAGCGAGGAGACAGCTACTGAAGCTTTCTTT. This encodes CSEETATEAFF.

The gene calls are TRBV7-8 and TRBJ1-2, with 10 positions matching TRBD1. The length of the CDR3 is 15 residues. J gave up 4 bases and V 5 bases, and 7 bases lay outside the gene matches. Germline V gene sequence: CDR1 SGHVS, CDR2 FQNEAQ. This CDR3 is CASSPGQGEVYGYTF. The CDR3 nucleotides read TGTGCCAGCAGCCCAGGACAGGGGGAGGTCTATGGCTACACCTTC.

The V call is TRBV27, the J call TRBJ2-7, with D perhaps TRBD2 (6 bases). The germline V gene encodes CDR1 MNHEY and CDR2 SMNVEV (reference sequence). The V gene lost 5 bases and the J gene lost 3 bases, with 20 bases spanning the gap. This CDR3 has 16 amino acids. CDR3 amino acids: CASSPGGSGGFYEQYF. For the CDR3, the DNA is TGTGCCAGCAGTCCAGGCGGTAGCGGAGGCTTCTACGAGCAGTACTTC.

The V call is TRBV28, the J call TRBJ1-4; tentatively, D is TRBD1 (5 bases). From germline, CDR1 is MDHEN and CDR2 SYDVKM. Trimming took off 10 bases at V and 3 bases at J, with 12 bases between the two ends. CDR3 length: 13 amino acids. The CDR3 DNA sequence: TGTGCCACCGCCGGGGGAGCTAATGAAAAACTGTTTTTT. This encodes CATAGGANEKLFF.

The chain joins TRBV7-9 to TRBJ2-7; D remains ambiguous. Germline CDR1 reads SEHNR; CDR2 reads FQNEAQ (reference sequence). The ends were cut back, 7 bases at V and 2 bases at J, with 15 bases in the middle. The CDR3 spans 14 residues. Here the CDR3 DNA reads TGTGCCAGCACCCCGGGTCCTTCCCCCTACGAGCAGTACTTC. It is translated as CASTPGPSPYEQYF.

V gene TRBV28 combines with J gene TRBJ2-3, with 7 bases identical to TRBD2. V lost 3 bases to trimming and J lost 0 bases; unmatched junction nucleotides: 3. This CDR3 comprises 15 residues. From germline, CDR1 is MDHEN and CDR2 SYDVKM. This CDR3 reads CASSFGGGSTDTQYF. The CDR3 nucleotides read TGTGCCAGCAGTTTCGGCGGGGGAAGCACAGATACGCAGTATTTT.

The CDR3 spells CASSSLAGSSYEQYF. In DNA form, the CDR3 reads TGTGCCAGCAGCTCTCTAGCGGGAAGCTCCTACGAGCAGTACTTC. The chain employs TRBV13 and TRBJ2-7, with TRBD2 matching 9 bases. Germline V gene sequence: CDR1 PRHDT, CDR2 FYEKMQ (reference sequence). The V segment lost 4 bases and the J segment 0 bases; nucleotides outside the gene matches: 4. The CDR3 extends over 15 amino acids.

This clone was detected only once. The V and J genes are TRBV29-1 and TRBJ2-1; 10 bases agree with TRBD2. Trimming took 7 bases from V and 8 from J; bases not matched to a gene: 11. CDR1 SQVTM and CDR2 ANQGSEA come from the germline V gene. CDR3 length: 14 amino acids. The CDR3 DNA reads as TGCAGCGGGGAACCCGGGACTAGCGTGGATGAGCAGTTCTTC. It yields the protein CSGEPGTSVDEQFF.

The sample holds one count of this clone. The rearrangement joins TRBV27 to TRBJ1-2, with TRBD1 matching 8 bases. Germline CDR1 and CDR2: MNHEY and SMNVEV (reference sequence). The V and J ends lost 0 bases and 4 bases, in that order; junction bases with no gene match: 4. The CDR3 covers 15 residues. This CDR3 reads CASSLSTGAGYGYTF. The CDR3 region has the DNA TGTGCCAGCAGTTTATCGACAGGGGCGGGCTATGGCTACACCTTC.

Details on this clone: The sample carries other DNA sequences with the same CDR3. This chain uses TRBV28 with TRBJ1-5; TRBD1 matches 8 bases. The V segment lost 3 bases and the J segment 5 bases; nucleotides outside the gene matches: 0. From germline, CDR1 is MDHEN and CDR2 SYDVKM. This CDR3 spans 13 amino acids. For the CDR3, the DNA is TGTGCCAGCAGTTTGACAGGGGATCAGCCCCAGCATTTT. Translated: CASSLTGDQPQHF.

V is TRBV18 and J is TRBJ2-7; 9 bases map to TRBD1. The CDR3 has 14 amino acids. Germline CDR1 is KGHSH and CDR2 is LQKENI. The V segment lost 3 bases and the J segment 5 bases; nucleotides outside the gene matches: 5. The CDR3 DNA reads TGTGCCAGCTCACCGGGACAGGGAGGCAACGAGCAGTACTTC. This gives the protein CASSPGQGGNEQYF.

This chain connects TRBV4-2 to TRBJ1-5; maybe TRBD1 (6 bases). CDR1 and CDR2 from the germline V gene are LGHNA and YNFKEQ. Trimming left V 3 bases short and J 1 base short, with 13 bases between. CDR3 length: 16 residues. The DNA of the CDR3 is TGTGCCAGCAGCCAGGAGGGGGGAGGGAGCAATCAGCCCCAGCATTTT. Translating gives CASSQEGGGSNQPQHF.

This rearrangement joins TRBV28 to TRBJ1-4; D uncertain. CDR1 is MDHEN, CDR2 SYDVKM, per germline. The V gene lost 5 bases and the J gene lost 4 bases, with 14 bases spanning the gap. CDR3 length equals 15 residues. The CDR3 sequence is CASSPVQSHNEKLFF. The CDR3 nucleotides read TGTGCCAGCAGTCCCGTCCAGTCACATAATGAAAAACTGTTTTTT.